The 7 T cell receptor beta chains listed next were all sequenced from one sample in a study of OX40 agonist ivuxolimab in advanced cancers. Profiled with immunoSEQ multiplex PCR; TCRdb holds only in-frame clones, not every one. The sample lists 90,000 to 150,000 clones; roughly nine tenths were seen once. The sequenced sample was CD4+ or CD8+ T cells sorted from blood, obtained in a trial of the OX40 agonist ivuxolimab. Receptor source: an adult with an advanced solid tumor such as melanoma, head and neck, liver or kidney cancer.

The V and J genes are TRBV19 and TRBJ2-7; D possibly corresponds to TRBD2 (6 bases). The germline V gene has CDR1 LNHDA and CDR2 SQIVND (reference sequence). This CDR3 has 14 amino acids. Trimming pared 3 bases from V and 2 bases from J, leaving 11 bases between. The CDR3 DNA reads as TGTGCCAGTAGTATCCGGACGGGGGCCTACGAGCAGTACTTC. It yields the protein CASSIRTGAYEQYF.

The chain couples TRBV30 to TRBJ2-7; 9 bases agree with TRBD1. The ends lost 1 base at V and 7 bases at J; junction bases unmatched: 5. CDR1 is GTSNPN and CDR2 is SVGIG in the germline V gene (reference sequence). This CDR3 comprises 13 residues. In DNA form, the CDR3 reads TGTGCCTGGAGTGGTGGGACAGGGCATGAGCAGTACTTC. It translates to CAWSGGTGHEQYF.

Concerning this clone itself: The junction and the germline gene differ at one end; a read error may be behind it. V and J are TRBV9 and TRBJ2-3; D gene uncertain. The germline V gene has CDR1 SGDLS and CDR2 YYNGEE. There are 14 residues in the CDR3. CDR3 in DNA: TGTGCCAGTCGCGGTCCCTCAACCACAGATGCGCAGTATTTT. Residues: CASRGPSTTDAQYF.

V is TRBV7-2 and J is TRBJ1-6; D gene unclear. Deletions cut 2 bases from V and 8 bases from J, with 10 bases between. CDR3 length: 14 residues. Germline V CDR1 and CDR2: SGHTA, FQGNSA. This CDR3 is CASSLKREYSPLHF. The CDR3 bases are TGTGCCAGCAGCTTAAAGAGGGAATATTCACCCCTCCACTTT.

V gene TRBV6-5 combines with J gene TRBJ1-1; possibly TRBD1 for D (6 bases). The germline V gene has CDR1 MNHEY and CDR2 SVGAGI. The CDR3 is 11 residues long. With 6 bases removed from V and 11 bases from J, the gap between germline ends came to 13 bases. CDR3: CASSLGAVAFF. The CDR3 DNA reads as TGTGCCAGCAGCCTGGGGGCGGTGGCTTTCTTT.

The chain carries TRBV11-1 and TRBJ1-5; D is unresolved. The CDR3 length is 15 residues. CDR1 is SGHAT and CDR2 is FQDESV in the germline V gene (reference sequence). Trimming took off 0 bases at V and 5 bases at J, with 11 bases between the two ends. CDR3 protein: CASSLARGSHQPQHF. The CDR3, as DNA: TGTGCCAGCAGCTTAGCGCGAGGGAGCCATCAGCCCCAGCATTTT.

The gene calls are TRBV4-2 and TRBJ2-3; 14 bases line up with TRBD2. CDR1 and CDR2 from the germline V gene are LGHNA and YNFKEQ. V lost 0 bases and J lost 2; bases outside the gene matches: 7. The CDR3 loop spans 19 amino acids. In nucleotides, the CDR3 is TGTGCCAGCAGCCAAGATGGAACGACTAGCGGGGGGGCCACAGATACGCAGTATTTT. Translation: CASSQDGTTSGGATDTQYF.